The rows below give T cell receptor beta chains drawn from one sample of a study of early T cells in non-severe SARS-CoV-2 infection. Each CDR3 protein is one row after TCRdb ran MiXCR on the 5' RACE reads. The repertoire holds some 80,000 distinct CDR3 sequences, 9% to 15% seen once, with roughly 15% in the top ten. The specimen was whole blood, collected at baseline. The receptors originated from an adult who was a healthcare worker with PCR-confirmed SARS-CoV-2 infection or an uninfected control (not recorded which). The donor label of this sample is uncertain. Both conserved end residues are part of each CDR3. Each record gives: CDR3 protein, CDR3 DNA, V gene, J gene, clone size, D gene. The D gene is left open where the match is weak. The size field is filled for only some rows; it gives once, few, many or a size class.

CDR3: CASSYSRSPQETQYF
DNA: TGTGCCAGCAGTTACTCGAGGTCGCCTCAAGAGACCCAGTACTTC
V: TRBV6-6
J: TRBJ2-5
size: few
D: NA

CDR3: CSAKAGSGVSYEQYF
DNA: TGCAGTGCTAAGGCGGGGAGCGGGGTCTCCTACGAGCAGTACTTC
V: TRBV20-1
J: TRBJ2-7
size: NA
D: TRBD2

CDR3: CASQQGPNEKLFF
DNA: TGTGCCAGTCAACAGGGGCCTAATGAAAAACTGTTTTTT
V: TRBV5-6
J: TRBJ1-4
size: few
D: TRBD1

CDR3: CASSEGGSTDTQYF
DNA: TGTGCCAGCAGTGAAGGCGGCAGCACAGATACGCAGTATTTT
V: TRBV2
J: TRBJ2-3
size: many
D: NA

CDR3: CASSIWKGADGYTF
DNA: TGTGCCAGCAGTATTTGGAAAGGGGCTGATGGCTACACCTTC
V: TRBV19
J: TRBJ1-2
size: once
D: NA

CDR3: CASSPTGNYEQYF
DNA: TGTGCCAGCAGCCCGACAGGGAACTACGAGCAGTACTTC
V: TRBV5-6
J: TRBJ2-7
size: many
D: TRBD1

CDR3: CASSLYGGALETQYF
DNA: TGTGCCAGCAGTTTATACGGGGGGGCATTAGAGACCCAGTACTTC
V: TRBV27
J: TRBJ2-5
size: many
D: TRBD2

CDR3: CASRPSTGNYGYTF
DNA: TGTGCCAGCAGACCTTCGACCGGGAACTATGGCTACACCTTC
V: TRBV2
J: TRBJ1-2
size: NA
D: NA

CDR3: CASSHNRGRNEQFF
DNA: TGTGCCAGCAGCCATAACAGGGGGAGGAATGAGCAGTTCTTC
V: TRBV3-1
J: TRBJ2-1
size: many
D: TRBD1

CDR3: CSASGGQFVSPLHF
DNA: TGCAGTGCTAGCGGCGGGCAGTTTGTTTCACCCCTCCACTTT
V: TRBV20-1
J: TRBJ1-6
size: NA
D: NA

CDR3: CASSPPTGFSYNEQFF
DNA: TGTGCCAGCAGCCCCCCGACCGGGTTCTCCTACAATGAGCAGTTCTTC
V: TRBV9
J: TRBJ2-1
size: many
D: NA

CDR3: CASSFAQGLDTEAFF
DNA: TGTGCCAGCAGTTTTGCGCAGGGGTTGGACACTGAAGCTTTCTTT
V: TRBV27
J: TRBJ1-1
size: NA
D: NA

CDR3: CASSIARAGGTYNEQFF
DNA: TGTGCCAGTAGTATAGCAAGGGCGGGGGGAACATACAATGAGCAGTTCTTC
V: TRBV19
J: TRBJ2-1
size: NA
D: TRBD2

CDR3: CASSTEQGTARRQETQYF
DNA: TGTGCCAGCTCGACCGAGCAGGGGACGGCAAGAAGACAAGAGACCCAGTACTTC
V: TRBV2
J: TRBJ2-5
size: many
D: NA

CDR3: CASSPQQGKWQHF
DNA: TGTGCCAGCAGCCCTCAACAGGGGAAGTGGCAGCATTTT
V: TRBV7-6
J: TRBJ1-5
size: NA
D: TRBD1

CDR3: CASSVASFPGELFF
DNA: TGTGCCAGCAGCGTAGCTAGCTTTCCCGGAGAGCTGTTTTTT
V: TRBV9
J: TRBJ2-2
size: NA
D: NA

CDR3: CASSLQRGTGENIQYF
DNA: TGTGCCAGCAGCCTTCAACGCGGGACAGGGGAAAACATTCAGTACTTC
V: TRBV11-2
J: TRBJ2-4
size: NA
D: TRBD1

CDR3: CASSQNYWVGEQYF
DNA: TGTGCCAGCAGCCAAAATTACTGGGTGGGCGAGCAGTACTTC
V: TRBV3-1
J: TRBJ2-7
size: few
D: NA

CDR3: CSAETANYGYTF
DNA: TGCAGCGCTGAGACAGCGAACTATGGCTACACCTTC
V: TRBV29-1
J: TRBJ1-2
size: NA
D: NA

CDR3: CASSRWTGRNYGYTF
DNA: TGTGCCAGCTCACGATGGACAGGTCGGAACTATGGCTACACCTTC
V: TRBV18
J: TRBJ1-2
size: few
D: TRBD1

CDR3: CASSLDHGGYTF
DNA: TGTGCCAGCAGCTTAGATCACGGGGGCTACACCTTC
V: TRBV11-2
J: TRBJ1-2
size: NA
D: NA

CDR3: CASSTRQGTYEQYF
DNA: TGTGCCAGCAGCACTCGACAGGGGACCTACGAGCAGTACTTC
V: TRBV5-8
J: TRBJ2-7
size: NA
D: TRBD1

CDR3: CASSSLRARRETQYF
DNA: TGTGCCAGCAGCTCCCTGCGGGCGCGGCGAGAGACCCAGTACTTC
V: TRBV7-9
J: TRBJ2-5
size: NA
D: NA

CDR3: CASSFSGTMNTEAFF
DNA: TGTGCCAGCAGCTTCTCTGGGACAATGAACACTGAAGCTTTCTTT
V: TRBV5-5
J: TRBJ1-1
size: NA
D: NA

CDR3: CASSQTGVWNIQYF
DNA: TGTGCCAGCAGCCAGACAGGGGTTTGGAACATTCAGTACTTC
V: TRBV14
J: TRBJ2-4
size: many
D: TRBD1

CDR3: CASSWTGAEAFF
DNA: TGCGCCAGCAGCTGGACAGGGGCTGAAGCTTTCTTT
V: TRBV5-1
J: TRBJ1-1
size: NA
D: TRBD1

CDR3: CASSLSGTNTGELFF
DNA: TGCGCCAGCAGCTTATCAGGGACGAACACCGGGGAGCTGTTTTTT
V: TRBV5-1
J: TRBJ2-2
size: few
D: NA

CDR3: CASSSRLGPTQYF
DNA: TGTGCCAGCAGCTCTCGACTAGGCCCTACGCAGTATTTT
V: TRBV7-9
J: TRBJ2-3
size: many
D: NA

CDR3: CASSAGYGYTF
DNA: TGTGCCAGCAGTGCCGGCTATGGCTACACCTTC
V: TRBV2
J: TRBJ1-2
size: many
D: NA

CDR3: CAISPGLAGEKSYNGQFF
DNA: TGTGCCATCAGTCCGGGACTAGCGGGAGAGAAATCCTACAATGGGCAGTTCTTC
V: TRBV10-3
J: TRBJ2-1
size: NA
D: TRBD2

CDR3: CAISGPGQGGNEQFF
DNA: TGTGCCATCAGTGGTCCGGGACAGGGTGGGAATGAGCAGTTCTTC
V: TRBV10-3
J: TRBJ2-1
size: few
D: TRBD1

CDR3: CASSLLGVENTEAFF
DNA: TGTGCCAGCAGCTTATTGGGGGTGGAGAACACTGAAGCTTTCTTT
V: TRBV7-6
J: TRBJ1-1
size: NA
D: NA

CDR3: CASSKVQGRAYEQYF
DNA: TGTGCCAGTAGTAAGGTCCAAGGCAGAGCCTACGAGCAGTACTTC
V: TRBV19
J: TRBJ2-7
size: few
D: NA

CDR3: CASSTLNNEQFF
DNA: TGTGCCAGCAGCACCCTTAACAATGAGCAGTTCTTC
V: TRBV13
J: TRBJ2-1
size: few
D: NA

CDR3: CASSLLDRSSSYEQYF
DNA: TGCGCCAGCAGCTTACTAGACAGGTCCAGCTCCTACGAGCAGTACTTC
V: TRBV5-1
J: TRBJ2-7
size: many
D: NA

CDR3: CATSRAIGSNQPQHF
DNA: TGTGCCACCAGCAGAGCCATAGGGAGCAATCAGCCCCAGCATTTT
V: TRBV15
J: TRBJ1-5
size: few
D: NA

CDR3: CASSPGDRGPAFF
DNA: TGTGCCAGCAGCCCCGGAGACAGGGGGCCGGCTTTCTTT
V: TRBV25-1
J: TRBJ1-1
size: NA
D: TRBD1

CDR3: CASSLQLNTEAFF
DNA: TGTGCCAGCAGCTTACAGTTGAACACTGAAGCTTTCTTT
V: TRBV12-3/TRBV12-4
J: TRBJ1-1
size: NA
D: NA

CDR3: CASSTSGVNTGELFF
DNA: TGTGCCAGCTCAACTAGCGGGGTGAACACCGGGGAGCTGTTTTTT
V: TRBV18
J: TRBJ2-2
size: NA
D: TRBD2

CDR3: CSVVYLGDYEQYF
DNA: TGCAGCGTTGTGTACCTAGGGGACTACGAGCAGTACTTC
V: TRBV29-1
J: TRBJ2-7
size: few
D: NA

CDR3: CASSLQISNTEAFF
DNA: TGTGCCAGCTCACTTCAGATCTCGAACACTGAAGCTTTCTTT
V: TRBV18
J: TRBJ1-1
size: NA
D: NA

CDR3: CASSQGKLAMETQYF
DNA: TGTGCCAGCAGCCAGGGGAAGTTGGCTATGGAGACCCAGTACTTC
V: TRBV14
J: TRBJ2-5
size: NA
D: NA

CDR3: CASQMDSYEQYF
DNA: TGTGCCAGCCAGATGGACAGCTACGAGCAGTACTTC
V: TRBV12-3/TRBV12-4
J: TRBJ2-7
size: NA
D: NA

CDR3: CSAGAGMEYQETQYF
DNA: TGCAGTGCTGGAGCCGGGATGGAGTACCAAGAGACCCAGTACTTC
V: TRBV20-1
J: TRBJ2-5
size: large
D: NA

CDR3: CAISAETGIWTEAFF
DNA: TGTGCCATCAGTGCTGAGACAGGGATATGGACTGAAGCTTTCTTT
V: TRBV10-3
J: TRBJ1-1
size: NA
D: TRBD1

CDR3: CASSPSTGASGTEAFF
DNA: TGTGCCAGCAGCCCCTCGACAGGGGCATCGGGTACTGAAGCTTTCTTT
V: TRBV5-5
J: TRBJ1-1
size: NA
D: TRBD1

CDR3: CASTPTGGYYEQYF
DNA: TGTGCCAGCACCCCTACCGGGGGGTATTACGAGCAGTACTTC
V: TRBV7-2
J: TRBJ2-7
size: few
D: TRBD2

CDR3: CASSQDSSYNEQFF
DNA: TGTGCCAGCAGCCAAGACAGCTCCTACAATGAGCAGTTCTTC
V: TRBV14
J: TRBJ2-1
size: many
D: NA

CDR3: CASTLRGLGYGYTF
DNA: TGTGCCAGCACCCTCAGGGGGCTGGGCTATGGCTACACCTTC
V: TRBV12-3/TRBV12-4
J: TRBJ1-2
size: NA
D: TRBD1

CDR3: CSARATSGWGETQYF
DNA: TGCAGTGCTAGAGCAACTAGCGGTTGGGGGGAGACCCAGTACTTC
V: TRBV20-1
J: TRBJ2-5
size: few
D: TRBD2

CDR3: CASTRRGGLSLNYGYTF
DNA: TGTGCCAGTACCCGCAGAGGCGGTCTATCCCTTAACTATGGCTACACCTTC
V: TRBV19
J: TRBJ1-2
size: many
D: NA

CDR3: CSARDSGKDGYTF
DNA: TGCAGTGCTAGAGATTCAGGGAAGGATGGCTACACCTTC
V: TRBV20-1
J: TRBJ1-2
size: many
D: NA

CDR3: CASSGRQGNQPQHF
DNA: TGCGCCAGCAGTGGTCGACAGGGCAATCAGCCCCAGCATTTT
V: TRBV10-2
J: TRBJ1-5
size: many
D: NA